The T cell receptor (beta chain) described here comes from a study of T cell repertoires in aging, cancer and after chemotherapy. This CDR3 contains 13 residues. The germline CDR1 and CDR2 sequences are SEHNR and FQNEAQ (reference sequence). The V end lost 4 bases, the J end lost 5 bases, and 12 bases lay between the germline ends. Multiplex touch-down PCR with TRB-A/B primers amplified rearranged V-D-J TRB sequences. TCRdb recomputed calls from the multiplex PCR reads with MiXCR, one row per CDR3 protein. The sample records around 1,200 distinct CDR3 sequences, 25% to 35% being singletons. Amplification of TCR beta used genomic DNA extracted from peripheral blood.

Sequencing was performed on blood. This chain links TRBV7-9 with TRBJ2-7; the D gene is possibly TRBD1 (6 bases). The source of this sequence is a human donor with a solid tumor. The donor label of this sample is uncertain. CDR3 loop: CASSSQGGHEQYF. CDR3 nucleotides: TGTGCCAGCAGCTCTCAAGGGGGACACGAGCAGTACTTC.